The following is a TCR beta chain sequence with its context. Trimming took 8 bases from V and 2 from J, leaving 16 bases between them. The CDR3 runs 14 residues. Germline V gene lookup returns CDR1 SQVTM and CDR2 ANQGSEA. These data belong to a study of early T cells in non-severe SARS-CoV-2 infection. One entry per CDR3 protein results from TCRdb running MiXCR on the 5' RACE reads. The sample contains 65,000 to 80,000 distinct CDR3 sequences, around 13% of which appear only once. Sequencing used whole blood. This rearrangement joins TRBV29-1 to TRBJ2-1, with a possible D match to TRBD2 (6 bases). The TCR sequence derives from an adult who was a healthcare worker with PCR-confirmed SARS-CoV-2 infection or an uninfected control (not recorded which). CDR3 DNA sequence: TGCAGCACTGCCGGGAGATCCGCCTACAATGAGCAGTTCTTC. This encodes CSTAGRSAYNEQFF.